This T cell receptor (beta chain) was identified in a study of blood T cell repertoires in COVID-19. Study-wide context: Acute and convalescent COVID-19 samples came from the United States, Italy and Spain. T cells, B-cell-depleted T cells, or PBMCs provided the cDNA or gDNA that served as material.

Methods used by the authors: Researchers report that nucleated cell counts were estimated from reference gene primer amplification. Sequencing was performed with immunoSEQ multiplex PCR; in TCRdb, only in-frame clones are kept and a portion is missing. Clone size and V and J calls were adopted from that table, with D and trimming inferred from the DNA. The table shows hundreds of thousands of clones, with 84% occurring only once. The study assigned cohorts using participant-reported clinical history. The CDR3 consists of 13 residues. Per germline, CDR1 SGHTA and CDR2 FQGNSA. V gave up 4 bases and J gave up 4 bases, with 10 bases separating them.

The sample taken for sequencing was PBMCs or T cells enriched from blood (not recorded which). The source of this sequence is a woman aged 40 to 50 who had recovered from COVID-19. This sequence joins TRBV7-2 and TRBJ2-5; possibly TRBD1 for D (6 bases). CDR3 coding DNA: TGTGCCAGCAGCTCCCAAGGGGGAGAGACCCAGTACTTC. Its translation: CASSSQGGETQYF.